This T cell receptor beta chain was retrieved from a study of cytomegalovirus exposure and HLA in healthy donors. Across the whole study: The same platform as the 500 to 700 first-cohort repertoires was used for the 95 to 150 validation repertoires, a later analysis reported.

Points from the study as a whole: Most sequenced TCRs were rare (though some public TCRs occurred in many donors). The study listed 150 to 200 cytomegalovirus-associated TCR beta chains. The classifier, whose performance was assessed in both the original and validation cohorts, reportedly diagnosed cytomegalovirus status with high specificity and sensitivity.

Trimming shortened V by 3 bases and J by 6 bases, and 15 bases separated the two germline ends. This CDR3 has 15 amino acids. The germline V gene encodes CDR1 SEHNR and CDR2 FQNEAQ (reference sequence). This table comes from immunoSEQ multiplex PCR, and its TCRdb copy is limited to in-frame clones, with some not included. Here the sample spans approximately 300,000 clones, roughly nine tenths being singletons. In its sample, this clone was seen a few times. The antigen is unknown. The specimen was PBMCs. This receptor was obtained from a woman aged 25-40 years in good health and CMV-seropositive. This sequence joins TRBV7-9 and TRBJ1-5; tentatively, D is TRBD1 (6 bases). The CDR3 loop is CASSLGAGATQPQHF. CDR3 in DNA: TGTGCCAGCAGCTTGGGCGCGGGGGCCACTCAGCCCCAGCATTTT.